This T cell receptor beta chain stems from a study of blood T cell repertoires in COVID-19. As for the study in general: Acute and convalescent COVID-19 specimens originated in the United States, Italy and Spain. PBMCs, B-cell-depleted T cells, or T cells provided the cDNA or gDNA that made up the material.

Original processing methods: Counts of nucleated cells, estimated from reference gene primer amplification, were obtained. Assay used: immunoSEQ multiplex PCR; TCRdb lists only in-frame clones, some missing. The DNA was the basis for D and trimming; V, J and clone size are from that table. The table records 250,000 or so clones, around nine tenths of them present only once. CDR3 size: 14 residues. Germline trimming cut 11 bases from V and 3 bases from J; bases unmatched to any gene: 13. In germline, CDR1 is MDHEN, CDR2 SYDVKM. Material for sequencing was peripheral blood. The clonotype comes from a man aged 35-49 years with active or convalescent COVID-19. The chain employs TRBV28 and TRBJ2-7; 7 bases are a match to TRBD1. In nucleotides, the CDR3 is TGTGCCTGTGTTGCTCCGGGACAGAACTACGAGCAGTACTTC. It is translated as CACVAPGQNYEQYF.